The T cell receptor (beta chain) described here comes from a study of radiation and T cells in renal cell carcinoma. As for time point: blood 2 weeks post-SBRT. The treatment here: 15 Gy SBRT to primary tumor, nephrectomy 4 weeks later. On this clone: What it binds is unknown.

The method was immunoSEQ multiplex PCR; TCRdb's version includes in-frame clones alone and lacks a portion of them. The sample lists roughly 140,000 clones, roughly 90% occurring once. The study's findings and limits: Pretreatment tumor biopsies were lacking, so baseline clonotypes are unknown. Top tumor clonotypes rose in blood 2 weeks post-radiation, then contracted.

This CDR3 contains 15 residues. Looked up from germline, CDR1 is LNHDA and CDR2 is SQIVND (reference sequence). Trimming took off 0 bases at V and 4 bases at J, with 12 bases between the two ends. The chain combines TRBV19 with TRBJ1-2; D call uncertain. The source was blood, collected from a patient whose treatment included radiotherapy and nephrectomy. This receptor was identified in a woman aged 45-60 years with renal cell carcinoma. The CDR3 bases are TGTGCCAGTAGTATAGACCCAGGCAGCCTCTATGGCTACACCTTC. Translating it yields CASSIDPGSLYGYTF. The entire variable domain, with the rest obtained from reference TRBV19 and TRBJ1-2, is as follows: DGGITQSPKYLFRKEGQNVTLSCEQNLNHDAMYWYRQDPGQGLRLIYYSQIVNDFQKGDIAEGYSVSREKKESFPLTVTSAQKNPTAFYLCASSIDPGSLYGYTFGSGTRLTVV.